The 15 T cell receptor beta chains below come from one sample, sequenced in a study of CD8+ T cells in alopecia areata. Extracted from the samples, RNA was reverse transcribed into cDNA to serve as the sequencing template. Sequencing was performed with immunoSEQ multiplex PCR; in TCRdb, only in-frame clones are kept and a portion is missing. The sample carries 100,000 to 130,000 clones, under 65% recorded once. The sample was NKG2D-low CD8+ T cells sorted from blood. The receptors derive from a human donor with alopecia areata.

This chain joins TRBV7-9 and TRBJ2-1; D remains ambiguous. Trimming removed 8 bases from V and 8 bases from J, with 16 bases in between. The CDR3 runs to 13 residues. Germline CDR1 and CDR2: SEHNR and FQNEAQ (reference sequence). CDR3 coding DNA: TGTGCCAGCGAGCCTCGGGCTCTGGATGAGCAGTTCTTC. This sequence encodes CASEPRALDEQFF. Full variable domain (missing parts from reference TRBV7-9 and TRBJ2-1): DTGVSQNPRHKITKRGQNVTFRCDPISEHNRLYWYRQTLGQGPEFLTYFQNEAQLEKSRLLSDRFSAERPKGSFSTLEIQRTEQGDSAMYLCASEPRALDEQFFGPGTRLTVL.

This clone appeared a single time. This chain links TRBV19 with TRBJ2-7, with 7 bases identical to TRBD1. Germline V gene sequence: CDR1 LNHDA, CDR2 SQIVND (reference sequence). V gave up 1 base and J gave up 2 bases; unmatched junction bases: 2. This CDR3 has 14 amino acids. This CDR3 reads CASSIGTGPYEQYF. CDR3 bases: TGTGCCAGTAGTATAGGGACAGGTCCCTACGAGCAGTACTTC.

A note on this clone: This CDR3 is also generated by other DNA sequences in the sample. The J gene is TRBJ2-5, the V gene TRBV27; tentative D call: TRBD2 (6 bases). The CDR3 spans 11 residues. Trimming took 5 bases from V and 5 from J, leaving 6 bases between them. Germline lookup yields CDR1 MNHEY and CDR2 SMNVEV (reference sequence). The CDR3 nucleotides are TGTGCCAGCAGTGGAGGGGAGACCCAGTACTTC. Protein: CASSGGETQYF.

A single count supports this clone. The CDR3 DNA is TGTGCCAGTGCAGGTGGCGGAGAGGGGAACTACGAGCAGTACTTC. Translated, it gives CASAGGGEGNYEQYF. This chain connects TRBV6-5 to TRBJ2-7; perhaps D is TRBD1 or TRBD2 (5 bases each). This CDR3 is 15 amino acids long. CDR1 MNHEY and CDR2 SVGAGI come from the germline V gene. The V gene lost 9 bases and the J gene lost 3 bases, with 21 bases spanning the gap.

In DNA, the CDR3 is TGTGCCAGCCCGTTAATAGCGGGAGGTTTCAATGAGCAGTTCTTC. Protein product: CASPLIAGGFNEQFF. The chain uses TRBV2 and TRBJ2-1; 10 bases fit TRBD2. J gave up 6 bases and V 8 bases, and 10 bases lay outside the gene matches. Germline CDR1 and CDR2: SNHLY and FYNNEI. CDR3 length: 15 residues.

With respect to this clone: The same CDR3 arises from other DNA sequences in this sample as well. This chain joins TRBV7-9 and TRBJ2-7, with D maybe TRBD2 (5 bases). This CDR3 region has 13 residues. Trimming took off 0 bases at V and 3 bases at J, with 6 bases between the two ends. Germline V gene lookup returns CDR1 SEHNR and CDR2 FQNEAQ (reference sequence). The CDR3 nucleotides read TGTGCCAGCAGCTTAGCCACTAGCTACGAGCAGTACTTC. It yields the protein CASSLATSYEQYF.

This clone was picked up a small number of times. The chain links TRBV13 to TRBJ1-3; D possibly corresponds to TRBD1 (5 bases). The CDR3 sequence is 16 residues long. Germline V CDR1 and CDR2: PRHDT, FYEKMQ (reference sequence). V lost 0 bases to trimming and J lost 0 bases, with 9 bases between them. As DNA, the CDR3 is TGTGCCAGCAGCTTAGGATCAGGGTTCTCTGGAAACACCATATATTTT. Amino acid sequence: CASSLGSGFSGNTIYF.

The rearrangement joins TRBV4-1 to TRBJ1-1, with D hard to call. The CDR3 runs to 16 residues. Trimming left V 1 base short and J 0 bases short, with 12 bases between. Germline lookup yields CDR1 MGHRA and CDR2 YSYEKL. The CDR3 loop reads CASSQALGNMNTEAFF. The DNA for the CDR3 is TGCGCCAGCAGCCAAGCTTTGGGCAACATGAACACTGAAGCTTTCTTT.

This clone was found a few times. V and J are TRBV14 and TRBJ2-1; TRBD2 agrees at 10 bases. The CDR3 is 17 residues long. From germline, CDR1 is SGHDN and CDR2 FVKESK. J was trimmed by 3 bases and V by 1 base; bases with no gene match: 6. CDR3 region: CASSQVASGRIYNEQFF. The CDR3 nucleotides read TGTGCCAGCAGCCAAGTGGCTAGCGGGAGAATCTACAATGAGCAGTTCTTC.

This clone was seen more than once but under ten times. This specimen includes other DNA sequences encoding the same CDR3. The CDR3: CASSPRGYEQYF. CDR3 DNA sequence: TGTGCCAGCAGCCCCCGAGGGTACGAGCAGTACTTC. This chain uses TRBV7-9 with TRBJ2-7; weak D call: TRBD2 (5 bases). V was cut by 5 bases and J by 4 bases, with 9 bases left in between. The CDR3 spans 12 residues. Germline CDR1 SEHNR, CDR2 FQNEAQ (reference sequence).

The chain is built from TRBV5-6 and TRBJ2-1; the match to TRBD2 covers 8 bases. Losses at the gene ends were 4 bases for V and 3 bases for J; bases not matched to a gene: 9. In germline, CDR1 is SGHDT, CDR2 YYEEEE. The CDR3 extends over 16 amino acids. CDR3 region: CASSPPGTSSYNEQFF. The CDR3 nucleotides read TGTGCCAGCAGCCCGCCCGGGACTAGTAGCTACAATGAGCAGTTCTTC.

The rearrangement links TRBV7-9 to TRBJ2-7; maybe TRBD2 (5 bases). V was pared by 1 base and J by 3 bases, with 13 bases between. Germline V gene lookup returns CDR1 SEHNR and CDR2 FQNEAQ (reference sequence). CDR3 length: 15 residues. The CDR3 DNA reads TGTGCCAGCAGCTTAGTTACGGGAAGGTTCTACGAGCAGTACTTC. Protein: CASSLVTGRFYEQYF.

The gene calls are TRBV10-3 and TRBJ2-7; either TRBD1 or TRBD2 may fit D (6 bases each). There are 14 residues in the CDR3. Germline CDR1 and CDR2: ENHRY and SYGVKD. V was trimmed by 2 bases and J by 3 bases, leaving 11 bases between them. The CDR3 nucleotides are TGTGCCATCAGTGAGGCTGGAGGGGGCTACGAGCAGTACTTC. It translates to CAISEAGGGYEQYF.

The sample holds one count of this clone. At one of its ends the junction is not consistent with the germline gene, which may arise from a read error. The chain uses TRBV4-1 and TRBJ2-1; 8 nucleotides line up with TRBD1. This CDR3 region has 13 residues. CDR1 and CDR2 from the germline V gene are MGHRA and YSYEKL. CDR3 DNA: TGCGCCAGCAGCCAAAGACAGGGGCTCCCGGAGATCTTC. It is translated as CASSQRQGLPEIF.

J is TRBJ1-2 and V is TRBV9; D not resolved. The CDR3 totals 12 residues. The germline gives CDR1 SGDLS, CDR2 YYNGEE. V was pared by 4 bases and J by 5 bases, with 9 bases between. CDR3 protein: CASSIGEYGYTF. As DNA, the CDR3 is TGTGCCAGCAGCATCGGGGAGTATGGCTACACCTTC.